The subject of this entry is one TCR beta chain. The antigen is not known. Germline CDR1 is SGHNT and CDR2 is YENEEA. With 3 bases removed from V and 4 bases from J, the gap between germline ends came to 15 bases. The CDR3 runs to 16 residues. Based on clinical symptoms, serum thyroxine and TRAb, thyroid ultrasound and orbital computed tomography, diagnoses were reached. This sample holds PBMCs from less than 13 ml fresh peripheral blood. Regions amplified from RNA transcripts were the TCR beta CDR3 regions. TCR CDR3 regions were first amplified by RT-PCR with HTBI primers. One entry per CDR3 protein results from TCRdb running MiXCR on the multiplex PCR reads. The repertoire has hundreds of thousands of distinct CDR3 sequences, around 16% of them found once; the top ten carry 3.8%. The sample belongs to a study of T cells in Graves' hyperthyroidism and ophthalmopathy. General study results and limits: Ophthalmopathy got predicted by the model a median approximately 6.4 months before its onset. From stable hyperthyroidism, ophthalmopathy was set apart by a 13 V-J model.

The source is a woman in her thirties with Graves' hyperthyroidism. V and J are TRBV11-3 and TRBJ2-2; tentative D call: TRBD2 (6 bases). Sequenced sample: blood. The CDR3 DNA sequence: TGTGCCAGCAGCTTTTCCCTAGCGTTATCCACCGGGGAGCTGTTTTTT. It encodes CASSFSLALSTGELFF.